The T cell receptor (beta chain) described here comes from a study of lymphopenia after photon versus proton radiotherapy. A word on this clone: Its antigen is undetermined.

Overall study findings and caveats: Larger post-nadir TCR diversity loss correlated inversely with survival in deceased patients. Proton therapy kept repertoires fairly stable, unlike photons, which gained effector/memory cells. Post-nadir diversity loss with photons came from oligoclonal expansion, particularly CD8+ Temra cells.

This CDR3 comprises 15 residues. Between the trimmed V and J ends, which lost 4 bases and 7 bases, there was a span of 19 bases. Germline CDR1 is SEHNR and CDR2 is FQNEAQ (reference sequence). Using immunoSEQ multiplex PCR, the repertoire was profiled, and TCRdb retains in-frame clones only, with some absent. The sample carries about 12,000 clones, more than 70% recorded once. This clonotype was sampled from a man between 60 and 75 years old with pancreatic cancer. The sample here was peripheral blood, taken from a patient treated with proton-based radiotherapy. The V call is TRBV7-9, the J call TRBJ2-5; no reliable D call. CDR3 DNA: TGTGCCAGCAGCTCAGACAAATCCGGGTTAGGGACCCAGTACTTC. Translation gives CASSSDKSGLGTQYF. The full variable domain, rest sourced from reference TRBV7-9 and TRBJ2-5, is DTGVSQNPRHKITKRGQNVTFRCDPISEHNRLYWYRQTLGQGPEFLTYFQNEAQLEKSRLLSDRFSAERPKGSFSTLEIQRTEQGDSAMYLCASSSDKSGLGTQYFGPGTRLLVL.